This T cell receptor beta chain was sequenced in a study of PD-1 blockade in classical Hodgkin lymphoma. Germline V gene data show CDR1 as MNHNS and CDR2 as SASEGT. The CDR3 runs to 13 residues. The germline V and J ends were trimmed by 10 bases and 6 bases, with 18 bases remaining between them. No patient escaped relapse after autologous stem cell transplantation, and brentuximab vedotin exposure varied. Measured with immunoSEQ multiplex PCR; TCRdb has only the in-frame clones, and not every one. The sample contains about 100,000 clones, approximately 80% of which appear only once. This clone turned up a few times. What it recognizes is unknown. Findings of the study overall: Diminished baseline TCR diversity has been reported in newly diagnosed patients relative to healthy donors.

J is TRBJ1-2 and V is TRBV6-1, with D maybe TRBD1 (5 bases). The clonotype comes from a human donor with classical Hodgkin lymphoma. The sequences come from peripheral blood mononuclear cells (PBMCs), collected at baseline. The CDR3 reads CATGRDPSDGYTF. CDR3 bases: TGTGCCACGGGGCGCGACCCCAGCGATGGCTACACCTTC.